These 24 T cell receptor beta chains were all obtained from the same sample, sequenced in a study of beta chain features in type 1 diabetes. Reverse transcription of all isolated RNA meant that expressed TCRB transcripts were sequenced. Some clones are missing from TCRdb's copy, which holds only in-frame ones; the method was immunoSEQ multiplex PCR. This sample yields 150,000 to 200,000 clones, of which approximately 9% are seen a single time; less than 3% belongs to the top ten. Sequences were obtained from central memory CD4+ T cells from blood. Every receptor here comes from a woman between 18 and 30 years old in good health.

CDR3 loop: CASRPEQDREISGANVLTF. As DNA, the CDR3 is TGCGCCAGTCGACCCGAACAAGACAGGGAAATCTCTGGGGCCAACGTCCTGACTTTC. The chain employs TRBV5-1 and TRBJ2-6; 7 bases are shared with TRBD1. There are 19 residues in the CDR3. Germline V gene lookup returns CDR1 SGHRS and CDR2 YFSETQ. Losses at the gene ends were 8 bases for V and 0 bases for J; bases not matched to a gene: 17.

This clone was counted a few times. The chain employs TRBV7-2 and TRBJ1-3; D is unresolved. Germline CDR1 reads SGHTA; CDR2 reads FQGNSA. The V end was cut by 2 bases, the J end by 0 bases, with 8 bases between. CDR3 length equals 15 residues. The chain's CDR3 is CASSLSGNSGNTIYF. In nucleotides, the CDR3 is TGTGCCAGCAGCTTATCGGGTAACTCTGGAAACACCATATATTTT.

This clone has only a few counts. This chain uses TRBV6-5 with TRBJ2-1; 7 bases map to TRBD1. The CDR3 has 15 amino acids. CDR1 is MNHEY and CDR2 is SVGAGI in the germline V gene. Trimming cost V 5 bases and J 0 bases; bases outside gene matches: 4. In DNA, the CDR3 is TGTGCCAGCAGTATGACAGGGAGCTCCTACAATGAGCAGTTCTTC. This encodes CASSMTGSSYNEQFF.

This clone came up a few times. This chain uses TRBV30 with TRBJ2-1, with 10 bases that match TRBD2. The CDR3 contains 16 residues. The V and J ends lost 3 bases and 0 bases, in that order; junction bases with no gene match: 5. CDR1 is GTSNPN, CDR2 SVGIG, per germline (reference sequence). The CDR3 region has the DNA TGTGCCTGGAGGGTAGTAGCGGGAGGCTCCTACAATGAGCAGTTCTTC. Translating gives CAWRVVAGGSYNEQFF. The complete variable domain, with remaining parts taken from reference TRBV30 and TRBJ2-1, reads SQTIHQWPATLVQPVGSPLSLECTVEGTSNPNLYWYRQAAGRGLQLLFYSVGIGQISSEVPQNLSASRPQDRQFILSSKKLLLSDSGFYLCAWRVVAGGSYNEQFFGPGTRLTVL.

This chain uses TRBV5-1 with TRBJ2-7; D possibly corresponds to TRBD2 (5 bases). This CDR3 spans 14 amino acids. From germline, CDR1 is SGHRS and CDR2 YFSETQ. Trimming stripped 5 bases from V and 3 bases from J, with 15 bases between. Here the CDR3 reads CASRTPGTLYEQYF. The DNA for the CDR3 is TGCGCCAGCAGGACTCCGGGAACCCTCTACGAGCAGTACTTC.

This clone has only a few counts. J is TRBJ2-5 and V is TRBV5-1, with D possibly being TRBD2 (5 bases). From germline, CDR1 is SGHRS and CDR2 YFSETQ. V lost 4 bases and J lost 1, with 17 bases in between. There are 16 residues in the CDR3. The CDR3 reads CASSPGGSTGQETQYF. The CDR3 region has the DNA TGCGCCAGCAGCCCCGGTGGGAGTACGGGCCAAGAGACCCAGTACTTC.

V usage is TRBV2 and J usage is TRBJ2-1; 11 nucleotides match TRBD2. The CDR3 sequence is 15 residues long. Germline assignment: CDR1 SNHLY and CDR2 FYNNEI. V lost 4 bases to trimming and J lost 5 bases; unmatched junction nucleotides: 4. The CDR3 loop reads CASSVTSGGNNEQFF. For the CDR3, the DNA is TGTGCCAGCAGTGTTACTAGCGGGGGAAACAATGAGCAGTTCTTC.

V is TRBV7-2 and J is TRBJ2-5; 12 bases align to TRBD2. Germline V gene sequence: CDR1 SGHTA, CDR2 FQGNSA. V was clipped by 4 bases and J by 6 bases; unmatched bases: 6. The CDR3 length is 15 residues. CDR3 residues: CASSSSSGGGKTQYF. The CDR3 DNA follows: TGTGCCAGCAGCTCCTCTAGCGGGGGGGGAAAGACCCAGTACTTC.

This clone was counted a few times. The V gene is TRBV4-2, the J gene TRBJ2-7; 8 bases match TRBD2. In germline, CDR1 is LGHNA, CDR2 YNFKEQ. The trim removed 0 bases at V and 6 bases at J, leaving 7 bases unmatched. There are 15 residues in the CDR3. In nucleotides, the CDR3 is TGTGCCAGCAGCCAAGAGTCGGGGGGGGCGGGCGAGCAGTACTTC. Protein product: CASSQESGGAGEQYF.

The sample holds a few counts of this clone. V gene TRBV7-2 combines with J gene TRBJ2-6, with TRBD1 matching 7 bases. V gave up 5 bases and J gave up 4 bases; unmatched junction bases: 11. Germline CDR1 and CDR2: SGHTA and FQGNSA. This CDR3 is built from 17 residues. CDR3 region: CASSASLTGAGANVLTF. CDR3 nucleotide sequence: TGTGCCAGCAGCGCCTCACTCACAGGGGCAGGGGCCAACGTCCTGACTTTC.

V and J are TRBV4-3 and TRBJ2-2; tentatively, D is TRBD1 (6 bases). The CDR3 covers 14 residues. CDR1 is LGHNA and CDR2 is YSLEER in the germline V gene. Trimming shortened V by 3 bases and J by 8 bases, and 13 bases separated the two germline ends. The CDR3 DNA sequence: TGCGCCAGCAGCCAGGAGAACAGGGAGGGGGAGCTGTTTTTT. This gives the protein CASSQENREGELFF.

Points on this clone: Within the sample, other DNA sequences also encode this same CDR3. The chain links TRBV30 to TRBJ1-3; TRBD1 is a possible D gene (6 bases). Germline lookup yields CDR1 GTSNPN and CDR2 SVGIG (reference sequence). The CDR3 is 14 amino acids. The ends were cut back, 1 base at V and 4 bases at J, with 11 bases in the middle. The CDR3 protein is CAWSAGTPGNTIYF. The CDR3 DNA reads TGTGCCTGGAGTGCCGGGACACCCGGAAACACCATATATTTT.

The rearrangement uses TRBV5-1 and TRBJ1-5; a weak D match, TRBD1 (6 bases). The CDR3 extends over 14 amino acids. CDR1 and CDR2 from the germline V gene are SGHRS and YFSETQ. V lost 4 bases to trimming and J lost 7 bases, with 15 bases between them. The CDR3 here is CASSPTGFGQPQHF. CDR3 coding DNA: TGCGCCAGCAGCCCTACAGGGTTTGGCCAGCCCCAGCATTTT.

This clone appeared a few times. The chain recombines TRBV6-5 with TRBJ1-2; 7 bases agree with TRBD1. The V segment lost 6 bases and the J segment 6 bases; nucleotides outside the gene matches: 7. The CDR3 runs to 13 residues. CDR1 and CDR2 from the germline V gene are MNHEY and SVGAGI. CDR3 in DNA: TGTGCCAGCAGGATGACAGGGAAGGATGGCTACACCTTC. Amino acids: CASRMTGKDGYTF.

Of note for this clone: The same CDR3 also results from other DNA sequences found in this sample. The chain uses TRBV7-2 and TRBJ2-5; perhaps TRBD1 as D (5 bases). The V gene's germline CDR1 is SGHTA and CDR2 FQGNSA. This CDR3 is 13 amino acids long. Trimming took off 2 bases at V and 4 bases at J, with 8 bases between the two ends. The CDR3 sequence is CASSLQGLETQYF. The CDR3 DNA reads TGTGCCAGCAGCTTACAGGGTCTAGAGACCCAGTACTTC.

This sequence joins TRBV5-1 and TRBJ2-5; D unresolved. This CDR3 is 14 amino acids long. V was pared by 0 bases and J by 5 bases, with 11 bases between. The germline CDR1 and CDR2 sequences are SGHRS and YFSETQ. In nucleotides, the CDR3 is TGCGCCAGCAGCTTGGTGAACGCCGGGGAGACCCAGTACTTC. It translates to CASSLVNAGETQYF.

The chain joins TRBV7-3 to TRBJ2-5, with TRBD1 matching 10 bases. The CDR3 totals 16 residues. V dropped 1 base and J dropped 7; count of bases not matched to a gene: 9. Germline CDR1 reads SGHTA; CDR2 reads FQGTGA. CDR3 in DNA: TGTGCCAGCAGCTTAAGCCCGGGACAGGGGTTTGGGACCCAGTACTTC. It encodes CASSLSPGQGFGTQYF. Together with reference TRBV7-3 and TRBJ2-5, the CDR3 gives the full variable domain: GAGVSQTPSNKVTEKGKYVELRCDPISGHTALYWYRQSLGQGPEFLIYFQGTGAADDSGLPNDRFFAVRPEGSVSTLKIQRTERGDSAVYLCASSLSPGQGFGTQYFGPGTRLLVL.

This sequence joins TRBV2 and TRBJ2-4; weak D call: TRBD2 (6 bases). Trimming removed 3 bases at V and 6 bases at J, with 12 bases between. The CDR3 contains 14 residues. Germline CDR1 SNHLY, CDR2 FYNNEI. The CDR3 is CASSEGTGGNIQYF. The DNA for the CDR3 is TGTGCCAGCAGTGAGGGGACCGGGGGAAACATTCAGTACTTC.

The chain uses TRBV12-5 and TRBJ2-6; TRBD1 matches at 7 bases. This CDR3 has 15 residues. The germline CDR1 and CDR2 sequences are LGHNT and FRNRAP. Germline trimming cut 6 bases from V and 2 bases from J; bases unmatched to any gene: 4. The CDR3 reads CASGRGGAGANVLTF. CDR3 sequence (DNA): TGTGCTAGTGGGCGAGGGGGCGCTGGGGCCAACGTCCTGACTTTC.

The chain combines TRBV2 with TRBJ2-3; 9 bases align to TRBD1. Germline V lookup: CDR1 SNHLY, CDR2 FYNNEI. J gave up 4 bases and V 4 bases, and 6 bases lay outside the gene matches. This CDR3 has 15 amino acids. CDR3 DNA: TGTGCCAGCAGTGCGGACAGGGGCCCGGCAGATACGCAGTATTTT. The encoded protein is CASSADRGPADTQYF.

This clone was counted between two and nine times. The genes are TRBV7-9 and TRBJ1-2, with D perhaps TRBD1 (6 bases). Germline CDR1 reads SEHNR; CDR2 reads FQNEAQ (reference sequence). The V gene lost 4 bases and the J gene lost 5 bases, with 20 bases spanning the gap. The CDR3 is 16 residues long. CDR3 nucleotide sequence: TGTGCCAGCAGCTCTTCCCCTGGGGGGGCCGTGTATGGCTACACCTTC. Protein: CASSSSPGGAVYGYTF.

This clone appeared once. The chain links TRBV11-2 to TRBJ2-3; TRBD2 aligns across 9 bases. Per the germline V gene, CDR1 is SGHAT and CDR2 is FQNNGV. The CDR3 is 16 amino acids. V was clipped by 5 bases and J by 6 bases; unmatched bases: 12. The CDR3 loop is CASSPMAGGPGDTQYF. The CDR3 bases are TGTGCCAGCAGCCCCATGGCGGGAGGGCCCGGGGATACGCAGTATTTT.

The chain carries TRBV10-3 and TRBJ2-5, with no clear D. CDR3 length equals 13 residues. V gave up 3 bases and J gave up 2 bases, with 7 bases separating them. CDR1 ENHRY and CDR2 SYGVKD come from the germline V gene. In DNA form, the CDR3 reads TGTGCCATCAGTGATGTCAGACAAGAGACCCAGTACTTC. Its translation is CAISDVRQETQYF.

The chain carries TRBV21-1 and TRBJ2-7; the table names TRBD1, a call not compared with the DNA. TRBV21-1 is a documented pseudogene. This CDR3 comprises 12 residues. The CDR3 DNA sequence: TGTGCCAGCAGCCCCTGGCCCCACGAGCAGTACTTC. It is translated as CASSPWPHEQYF.